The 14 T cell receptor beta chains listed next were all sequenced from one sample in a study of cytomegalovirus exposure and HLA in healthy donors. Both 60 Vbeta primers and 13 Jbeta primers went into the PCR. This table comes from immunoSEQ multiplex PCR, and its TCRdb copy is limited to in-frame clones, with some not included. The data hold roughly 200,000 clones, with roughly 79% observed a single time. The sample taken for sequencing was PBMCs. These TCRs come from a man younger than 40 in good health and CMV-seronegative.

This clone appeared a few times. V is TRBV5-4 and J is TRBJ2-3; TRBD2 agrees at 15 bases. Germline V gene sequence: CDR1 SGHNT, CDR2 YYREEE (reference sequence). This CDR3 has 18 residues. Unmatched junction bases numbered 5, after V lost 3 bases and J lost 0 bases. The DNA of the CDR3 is TGTGCCAGCAGCTCCGAAGGGACTAGCGGGGGGAGCACAGATACGCAGTATTTT. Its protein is CASSSEGTSGGSTDTQYF.

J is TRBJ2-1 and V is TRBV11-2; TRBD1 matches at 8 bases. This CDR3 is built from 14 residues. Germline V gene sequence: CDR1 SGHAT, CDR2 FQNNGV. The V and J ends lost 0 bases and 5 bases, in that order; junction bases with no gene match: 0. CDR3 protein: CASSLEDRDNEQFF. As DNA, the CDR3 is TGTGCCAGCAGCTTAGAGGACAGGGACAATGAGCAGTTCTTC.

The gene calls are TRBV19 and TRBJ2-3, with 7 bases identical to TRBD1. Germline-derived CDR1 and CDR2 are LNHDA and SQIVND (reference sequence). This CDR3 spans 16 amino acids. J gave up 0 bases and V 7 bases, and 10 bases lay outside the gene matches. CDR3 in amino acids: CASTNPKGASTDTQYF. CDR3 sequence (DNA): TGTGCCAGTACCAACCCTAAGGGGGCAAGCACAGATACGCAGTATTTT.

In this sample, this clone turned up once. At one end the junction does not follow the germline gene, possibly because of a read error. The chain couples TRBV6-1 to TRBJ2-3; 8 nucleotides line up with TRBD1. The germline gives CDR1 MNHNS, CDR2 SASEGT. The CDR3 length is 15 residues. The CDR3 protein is CASREGTGSTDTQYF. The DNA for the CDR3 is TGTGCCAGCAGGGAAGGGACAGGAAGCACAGATACGCAGTATTTT.

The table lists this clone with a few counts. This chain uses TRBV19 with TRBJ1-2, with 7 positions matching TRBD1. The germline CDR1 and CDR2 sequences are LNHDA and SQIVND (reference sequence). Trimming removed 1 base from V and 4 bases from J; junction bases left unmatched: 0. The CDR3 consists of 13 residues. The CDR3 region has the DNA TGTGCCAGTAGTATAGGGACAGGCTATGGCTACACCTTC. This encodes CASSIGTGYGYTF.

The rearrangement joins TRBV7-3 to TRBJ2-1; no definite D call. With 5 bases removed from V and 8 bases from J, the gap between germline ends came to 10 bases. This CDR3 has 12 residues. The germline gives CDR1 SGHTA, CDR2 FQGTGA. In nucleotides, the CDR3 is TGTGCCAGCAGCCGCCTACGGGATGAGCAGTTCTTC. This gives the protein CASSRLRDEQFF.

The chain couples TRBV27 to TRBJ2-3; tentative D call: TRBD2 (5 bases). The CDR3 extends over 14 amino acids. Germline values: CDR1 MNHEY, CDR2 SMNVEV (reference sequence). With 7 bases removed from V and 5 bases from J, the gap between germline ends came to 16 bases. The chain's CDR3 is CASIRAAGGDTQYF. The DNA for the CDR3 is TGTGCCAGCATAAGGGCGGCCGGAGGAGATACGCAGTATTTT.

The CDR3 sequence is CASSQGLGRNTEAFF. The CDR3 DNA reads as TGCGCCAGCAGCCAAGGCCTGGGGAGGAACACTGAAGCTTTCTTT. The chain couples TRBV4-1 to TRBJ1-1; D is undetermined. CDR1 and CDR2 from the germline V gene are MGHRA and YSYEKL. CDR3 size: 15 residues. Deletions cut 1 base from V and 1 base from J, with 10 bases between.

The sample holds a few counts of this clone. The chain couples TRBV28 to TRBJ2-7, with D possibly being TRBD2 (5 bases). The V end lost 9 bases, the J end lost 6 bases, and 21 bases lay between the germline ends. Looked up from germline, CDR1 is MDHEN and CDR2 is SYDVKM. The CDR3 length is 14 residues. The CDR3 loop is CASLPSGEVTEQYF. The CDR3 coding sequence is TGTGCCAGTTTACCCAGCGGAGAAGTCACCGAGCAGTACTTC.

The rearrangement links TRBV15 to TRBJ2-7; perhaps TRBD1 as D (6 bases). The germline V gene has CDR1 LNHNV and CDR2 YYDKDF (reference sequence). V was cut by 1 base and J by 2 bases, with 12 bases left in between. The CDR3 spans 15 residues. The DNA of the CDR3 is TGTGCCACCAGCAGAGTTGCGACAGGCCCCTACGAGCAGTACTTC. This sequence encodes CATSRVATGPYEQYF. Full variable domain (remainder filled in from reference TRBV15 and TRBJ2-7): DAMVIQNPRYQVTQFGKPVTLSCSQTLNHNVMYWYQQKSSQAPKLLFHYYDKDFNNEADTPDNFQSRRPNTSFCFLDIRSPGLGDTAMYLCATSRVATGPYEQYFGPGTRLTVT.

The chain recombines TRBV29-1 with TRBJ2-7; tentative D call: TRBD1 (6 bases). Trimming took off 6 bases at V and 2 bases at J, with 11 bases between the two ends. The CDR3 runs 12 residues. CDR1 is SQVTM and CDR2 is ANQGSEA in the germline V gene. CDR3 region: CSVRQATYEQYF. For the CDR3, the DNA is TGCAGCGTGAGACAGGCGACCTACGAGCAGTACTTC.

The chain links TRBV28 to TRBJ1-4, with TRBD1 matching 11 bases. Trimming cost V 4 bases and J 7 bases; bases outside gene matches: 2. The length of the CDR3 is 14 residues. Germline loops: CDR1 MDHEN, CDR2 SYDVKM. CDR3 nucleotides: TGTGCCAGCAGTTGGGACAGGGGGGGTGAAAAACTGTTTTTT. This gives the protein CASSWDRGGEKLFF.

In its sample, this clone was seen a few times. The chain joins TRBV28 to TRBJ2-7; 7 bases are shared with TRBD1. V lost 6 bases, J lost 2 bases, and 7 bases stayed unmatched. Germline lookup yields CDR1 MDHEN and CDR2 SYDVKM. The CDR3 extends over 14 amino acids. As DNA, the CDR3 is TGTGCCAGCAGCGAAGACAGGGCTACCTACGAGCAGTACTTC. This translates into CASSEDRATYEQYF.

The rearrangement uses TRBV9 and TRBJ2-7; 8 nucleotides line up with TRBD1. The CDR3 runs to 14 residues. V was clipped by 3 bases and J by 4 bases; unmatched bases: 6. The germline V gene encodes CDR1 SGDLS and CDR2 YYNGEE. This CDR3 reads CASSARQGSYEQYF. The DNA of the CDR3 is TGTGCCAGCAGCGCAAGACAGGGGTCATACGAGCAGTACTTC.